Listed below are T cell receptor beta chains from one sample, sequenced in a study of graft-versus-host responses after intestinal transplantation. Sequencing was performed with immunoSEQ multiplex PCR; in TCRdb, only in-frame clones are kept and a portion is missing. The sample has roughly 11,000 clones; about nine tenths are singletons. The sequences come from PBMCs, collected 105 days after intestinal transplantation. These receptors were collected from a human patient who received an intestinal transplant, so some T cells may come from the graft donor. Each CDR3 is given with its conserved first and last residue. Fields, in order: clone size, V gene, D gene, J gene, CDR3 DNA, CDR3 protein. A D gene is named only where the DNA matches it firmly. Part of the rows lack a size; the others show once, few, many or a class for expanded clones.

size: NA
V: TRBV4-1
D: NA
J: TRBJ2-3
DNA: TGCGCCAGCAGCCAAGCCCCCCGCCTCTCCCTTAAAACAGATACGCAGTATTTT
CDR3: CASSQAPRLSLKTDTQYF

size: NA
V: TRBV10-1
D: NA
J: TRBJ2-7
DNA: TGCGCCAGCAGTGAAGCCGGGCCCCCCTACGAGCAGTACTTC
CDR3: CASSEAGPPYEQYF

size: NA
V: TRBV11-2
D: TRBD2
J: TRBJ2-1
DNA: TGTGCCAGCAGCCCCGGGACTAGTTATCATGAGCAGTTCTTC
CDR3: CASSPGTSYHEQFF

size: NA
V: TRBV19
D: TRBD2
J: TRBJ2-5
DNA: TGTGCCAGTAGTATAGGGGGAGGGAGTCAAGAGACCCAGTACTTC
CDR3: CASSIGGGSQETQYF

size: NA
V: TRBV5-1
D: NA
J: TRBJ1-2
DNA: TGCGCCAGCAGCTTGGGGGAGGTTCATGGCTACACCTTC
CDR3: CASSLGEVHGYTF

size: NA
V: TRBV10-2
D: NA
J: TRBJ2-1
DNA: TGCGCCAGTAAACTAGGGGGGCGCAATGAGCAGTTCTTC
CDR3: CASKLGGRNEQFF

size: NA
V: TRBV11-2
D: NA
J: TRBJ2-7
DNA: TGTGCCAGCAGCTTATCCGTATCCAGGGAGAGCTCCTACGAGCAGTACTTC
CDR3: CASSLSVSRESSYEQYF

size: NA
V: TRBV11-2
D: TRBD2
J: TRBJ2-7
DNA: TGTGCCAGCAGCTTAGAGGCGGGAGGTTGGTCCTACGAGCAGTACTTC
CDR3: CASSLEAGGWSYEQYF

size: NA
V: TRBV10-2
D: NA
J: TRBJ2-7
DNA: TGCGCCAGCAGTGAAGGGGGGAGCTACGAGCAGTACTTC
CDR3: CASSEGGSYEQYF

size: NA
V: TRBV5-1
D: NA
J: TRBJ2-2
DNA: TGCGCCAGCAGCTTGAGTAGCGCGGGCACCGGGGAGCTGTTTTTT
CDR3: CASSLSSAGTGELFF

size: NA
V: TRBV7-6
D: TRBD2
J: TRBJ2-5
DNA: TGTGCCAGCAGCTTAGCGGCTAGCGGGAGAGAGACCCAGTACTTC
CDR3: CASSLAASGRETQYF

size: NA
V: TRBV7-9
D: NA
J: TRBJ2-1
DNA: TGTGCCAGCAGCTTAAGGGTCAATGACAATGAGCAGTTCTTC
CDR3: CASSLRVNDNEQFF

size: NA
V: TRBV4-1
D: NA
J: TRBJ2-1
DNA: TGCGCCAGCAGCCTTGGGACTCTTTTCTACAATGAGCAGTTCTTC
CDR3: CASSLGTLFYNEQFF

size: NA
V: TRBV6-4
D: NA
J: TRBJ1-6
DNA: TGTGCCAGCAGTGACGGTTTTCCTAATTCACCCCTCCACTTT
CDR3: CASSDGFPNSPLHF

size: NA
V: TRBV13
D: TRBD1
J: TRBJ1-4
DNA: TGTGCCAGCAGCTTGACAGGGTCTAATGAAAAACTGTTTTTT
CDR3: CASSLTGSNEKLFF

size: NA
V: TRBV5-5
D: TRBD1
J: TRBJ2-7
DNA: TGTGCCAGCAGCTACAAGTCCGGGACAGTCGAAAACTACGAGCAGTACTTC
CDR3: CASSYKSGTVENYEQYF

size: few
V: TRBV6-1
D: NA
J: TRBJ2-7
DNA: TGTGCCAGCAGTGAAGGGTCCACAGGGTTCCACGAGCAGTACTTC
CDR3: CASSEGSTGFHEQYF

size: NA
V: TRBV28
D: TRBD1
J: TRBJ2-5
DNA: TGTGCCAGCAACGTCCACAGCCAGGGGGCGAAAGAGACCCAGTACTTC
CDR3: CASNVHSQGAKETQYF

size: NA
V: TRBV5-4
D: TRBD2
J: TRBJ2-4
DNA: TGTGCCAGCAGCCCAACTAGCGGGAGGGCCAAAAACATTCAGTACTTC
CDR3: CASSPTSGRAKNIQYF

size: once
V: TRBV6-5
D: TRBD1
J: TRBJ1-5
DNA: TGTGCCAGCAGTTATCGGACAGGGGGAGAGCCCCAGCATTTT
CDR3: CASSYRTGGEPQHF

size: NA
V: TRBV7-6
D: NA
J: TRBJ2-1
DNA: TGTGCCAGCAGCGTGAAGGGGGAGCAGTTCTTC
CDR3: CASSVKGEQFF

size: NA
V: TRBV10-2
D: TRBD1
J: TRBJ2-1
DNA: TGCGCCAGCAGTGATCGACAGGGGGCGCATTACAATGAGCAGTTCTTC
CDR3: CASSDRQGAHYNEQFF

size: few
V: TRBV27
D: TRBD2
J: TRBJ2-3
DNA: TGTGCCAGCAGTTTATTATGGCGGGAGGTACCTAGCACAGATACGCAGTATTTT
CDR3: CASSLLWREVPSTDTQYF

size: NA
V: TRBV4-2
D: TRBD2
J: TRBJ2-5
DNA: TGTGCCAGCAGTTCCGTCGGCGGGGGGGCCTACCAAGAGACCCAGTACTTC
CDR3: CASSSVGGGAYQETQYF

size: NA
V: TRBV5-5
D: NA
J: TRBJ1-1
DNA: TGTGCCAGCAGCCTCAAGGGTTATAGCTTGACAGCGAACACTGAAGCTTTCTTT
CDR3: CASSLKGYSLTANTEAFF

size: NA
V: TRBV6-5
D: NA
J: TRBJ2-7
DNA: TGTGCCAGCAGTTACTCCAGGACCTACGAGCAGTACTTC
CDR3: CASSYSRTYEQYF

size: NA
V: TRBV4-1
D: TRBD2
J: TRBJ2-1
DNA: TGCGCCAGCAGCCAAGAAGGCGGGGGGGCCAATGAGCAGTTCTTC
CDR3: CASSQEGGGANEQFF

size: few
V: TRBV5-1
D: TRBD2
J: TRBJ2-4
DNA: TGCGCCAGCAGCTTGGATTGGGGGGAGGGCGTGTACTTC
CDR3: CASSLDWGEGVYF

size: NA
V: TRBV6-4
D: TRBD2
J: TRBJ2-3
DNA: TGTGCCAGCAGTGACTCTAGCGGGGGGGCCACAGATACGCAGTATTTT
CDR3: CASSDSSGGATDTQYF

size: NA
V: TRBV29-1
D: TRBD2
J: TRBJ2-3
DNA: TGCAGCGTTGAAGGGGCGGAACTAGCGGGGGGGTTCTTCGATACGCAGTATTTT
CDR3: CSVEGAELAGGFFDTQYF

size: NA
V: TRBV13
D: TRBD2
J: TRBJ2-7
DNA: TGTGCCAGCAGCAGCGGGGTGGGGTCCTACGAGCAGTACTTC
CDR3: CASSSGVGSYEQYF

size: NA
V: TRBV14
D: NA
J: TRBJ1-6
DNA: TGTGCCAGCAGCCAAGTTCTCGCTTTTGGGCGTTCACCCCTCCACTTT
CDR3: CASSQVLAFGRSPLHF

size: NA
V: TRBV18
D: NA
J: TRBJ1-5
DNA: TGTGCCAGCTCACCACCGGGACCAAGGCCCAATCAGCCCCAGCATTTT
CDR3: CASSPPGPRPNQPQHF

size: few
V: TRBV6-1
D: NA
J: TRBJ1-3
DNA: TGTGCCAGCAGTGAAGCGGGGCTAGGGCCCTCTGGAAACACCATATATTTT
CDR3: CASSEAGLGPSGNTIYF

size: NA
V: TRBV6-5
D: TRBD2
J: TRBJ2-3
DNA: TGTGCCAGCAGAGACCTAGCGGGAGGTACAGATACGCAGTATTTT
CDR3: CASRDLAGGTDTQYF

size: few
V: TRBV10-1
D: NA
J: TRBJ2-3
DNA: TGCGCCAGCAAGGCGAGTGAGTGGACAGATACGCAGTATTTT
CDR3: CASKASEWTDTQYF

size: NA
V: TRBV27
D: NA
J: TRBJ2-7
DNA: TGTGCCAGCAGTTTGTTTCTGGCTACCAGCTCCTACGAGCAGTACTTC
CDR3: CASSLFLATSSYEQYF

size: NA
V: TRBV19
D: TRBD2
J: TRBJ2-5
DNA: TGTGCCAGTAGTAATCGACTAGCGGGCGGTCTTCAAGAGACCCAGTACTTC
CDR3: CASSNRLAGGLQETQYF

size: NA
V: TRBV19
D: TRBD2
J: TRBJ2-5
DNA: TGTGCCAGTAGTATAGATTCCGGGAGGGAGACCCAGTACTTC
CDR3: CASSIDSGRETQYF

size: NA
V: TRBV4-2
D: TRBD2
J: TRBJ2-1
DNA: TGTGCCAGCAGCCAGGGGACTACAGACTACAATGAGCAGTTCTTC
CDR3: CASSQGTTDYNEQFF